What follows is one TCR beta chain and its context. The source of the sample is a study of patients and donors after allogeneic stem cell transplantation. TCRdb ran MiXCR on the RT-PCR reads and lists one entry per CDR3 protein. The table includes 150,000 to 200,000 distinct CDR3 sequences, less than 45% detected once. The CDR3 length is 15 residues. V lost 4 bases and J lost 3, with 15 bases in between. Germline CDR1 and CDR2: KGHSH and LQKENI. This clonotype originated in a human donor who was either an allogeneic HSCT recipient or a stem cell or donor lymphocyte infusion donor (not recorded which). It is not recorded whose cells these are; they may come from a transplant donor. Sequenced sample: blood, either unsorted or a sorted T cell fraction (not recorded which). The V call is TRBV18, the J call TRBJ1-1, with a weak D call TRBD1 (5 bases). The chain's CDR3 is CASSLGDLSHTEAFF. CDR3 DNA: TGTGCCAGCTCACTAGGGGACTTATCTCACACTGAAGCTTTCTTT.